The sequence of this T cell receptor beta chain was determined in a study of T cells expressing NK-cell markers. Overall study: Beta-chain profiling covered CD3+CD56+NKG2C+, CD3+CD56+NKG2C- and CD3+CD56-NKG2C+ sorted subsets. Serological testing identified seven of the eight sequenced donors as HCMV-seropositive and one as seronegative. Points from the study as a whole: In a group of about 6 donors, dominant NKG2C+ clonotypes represented about 1.0-8% of CD8+ T cells. The study found these clonotypes also leading the CD3+CD56-NKG2C+ fraction in a handful of donors.

As for this clonotype: Its antigen is not known.

TCRdb re-called the 5' RACE reads and gives one entry per CDR3 protein, without DNA. The specimen's table records roughly 300,000 distinct CDR3 sequences. CDR3 length: 14 amino acids. The germline V gene has CDR1 MGHDK and CDR2 SYGVNS. The sequenced material came from blood T cells: a sorted CD56 or NKG2C T cell subset, CD4+ or CD8+ T cells, or bulk PBMC T cells (not recorded which). This rearrangement joins TRBV25-1 to TRBJ1-2; the TRBD1 assignment by TCRdb is unverifiable without DNA. This clonotype was sampled from a woman between 18 and 69 years old in good health. CDR3 sequence: CASRGQTFEFGYTF.